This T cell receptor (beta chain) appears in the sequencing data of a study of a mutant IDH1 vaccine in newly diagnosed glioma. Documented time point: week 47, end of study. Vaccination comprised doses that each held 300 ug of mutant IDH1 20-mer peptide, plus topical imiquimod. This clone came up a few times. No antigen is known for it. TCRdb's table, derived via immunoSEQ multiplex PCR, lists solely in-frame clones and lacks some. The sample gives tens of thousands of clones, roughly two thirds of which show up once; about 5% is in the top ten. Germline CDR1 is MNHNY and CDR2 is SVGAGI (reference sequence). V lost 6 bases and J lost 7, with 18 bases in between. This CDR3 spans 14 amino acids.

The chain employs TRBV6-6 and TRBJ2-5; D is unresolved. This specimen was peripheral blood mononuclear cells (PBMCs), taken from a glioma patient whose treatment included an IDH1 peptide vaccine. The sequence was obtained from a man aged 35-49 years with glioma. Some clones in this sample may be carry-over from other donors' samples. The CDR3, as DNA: TGTGCCAGCAGCTCCATTAGCAGCTCGGGGACCCAGTACTTC. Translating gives CASSSISSSGTQYF.